The present TCR beta chain was sequenced within a study of cytomegalovirus exposure and HLA in healthy donors. Primers: 60 Vbeta forward and 13 Jbeta reverse. Sequencing was performed with immunoSEQ multiplex PCR; in TCRdb, only in-frame clones are kept and a portion is missing. The data contain about 140,000 clones, roughly three quarters of them singletons. The V end lost 3 bases, the J end lost 4 bases, and 15 bases lay between the germline ends. The CDR3 contains 15 residues. Germline CDR1 reads MNHNS; CDR2 reads SASEGT. This sequence joins TRBV6-1 and TRBJ1-2; tentatively, D is TRBD1 (5 bases). This TCR came from a female donor in good health and CMV-seronegative. What was sequenced was PBMCs. As DNA, the CDR3 is TGTGCCAGCAGTGATGAGGTCAGGGTTCCCTATGGCTACACCTTC. This encodes CASSDEVRVPYGYTF.